The 22 T cell receptor beta chains reported below all come from one sample, sequenced in a study of T cells in Graves' hyperthyroidism and ophthalmopathy (dated by TCRdb to between 2018 and 2020). Library generation was performed with multiplex PCR. This sample was sequenced with an Illumina HiSeq 2000. The TCR beta CDR3 regions were amplified from the RNA transcripts. The TCR CDR3 was subjected to a first round of RT-PCR using the HTBI primer set and the Qiagen OneStep RT-PCR kit. TCRdb ran its own pipeline on the public reads, namely fastp trimming at Q25 and MiXCR clone calling, and kept in-frame beta chains. Each entry merges the rows of one CDR3 protein and shows their most common DNA and genes. This sample lists about half a million distinct CDR3 sequences; about 24% were detected once. The top ten hold about 11% of the sample. The specimen sequenced was blood. The source of these receptors is a woman in her 30s with Graves' ophthalmopathy.

Many counts were recorded for this clonotype. The V gene is TRBV28, the J gene TRBJ2-7; 7 positions match TRBD1. In germline, CDR1 is MDHEN, CDR2 SYDVKM. There are 14 residues in the CDR3. The ends lost 8 bases at V and 0 bases at J; junction bases unmatched: 7. The CDR3 reads CASGETGSSYEQYF. DNA for the CDR3: TGTGCCAGCGGGGAGACAGGGAGCTCCTACGAGCAGTACTTC. The variable domain in full, completed from reference TRBV28 and TRBJ2-7, reads DVKVTQSSRYLVKRTGEKVFLECVQDMDHENMFWYRQDPGLGLRLIYFSYDVKMKEKGDIPEGYSVSREKKERFSLILESASTNQTSMYLCASGETGSSYEQYFGPGTRLTVT.

This clonotype was observed many times. The chain uses TRBV27 and TRBJ1-5; possible D gene TRBD1, 6 bases. Germline CDR1 MNHEY, CDR2 SMNVEV (reference sequence). The CDR3 is made up of 13 amino acids. The V end lost 4 bases, the J end lost 5 bases, and 9 bases lay between the germline ends. The CDR3 bases are TGTGCCAGCAGTTCACAGGGACATCAGCCCCAGCATTTT. Its protein is CASSSQGHQPQHF.

This chain links TRBV12-3 or TRBV12-4 with TRBJ1-3; D remains unclear. The CDR3 spans 16 residues. V lost 6 bases and J 4 bases, leaving 19 bases between the germline ends. This CDR3 reads CASSFGSLFSGNTIYF. The CDR3 DNA reads as TGTGCCAGCAGCTTCGGGTCTCTCTTCTCCGGAAACACCATATATTTT.

The chain combines TRBV6-1 with TRBJ2-7, with 8 bases fitting TRBD2. Trimming removed 6 bases from V and 4 bases from J; junction bases left unmatched: 11. The CDR3 loop spans 15 amino acids. Germline CDR1 is MNHNS and CDR2 is SASEGT. The CDR3, as DNA: TGTGCCAGCAGCTTCCGGGCTAGCGGGTCGTACGAGCAGTACTTC. This translates into CASSFRASGSYEQYF.

There are many counts of this clonotype. J is TRBJ1-2 and V is TRBV6-1, with 7 bases fitting TRBD1. The CDR3 is 12 residues long. CDR1 is MNHNS and CDR2 is SASEGT in the germline V gene. V lost 3 bases and J lost 8; bases outside the gene matches: 3. The CDR3 nucleotides are TGTGCCAGCAGTGATACAGGGGTAGGCTACACCTTC. Translating gives CASSDTGVGYTF.

In this sample, this clonotype turned up many times. V is TRBV4-1 and J is TRBJ2-5, with 8 bases aligning to TRBD1. Germline assignment: CDR1 MGHRA and CDR2 YSYEKL. The CDR3 consists of 16 residues. V lost 1 base to trimming and J lost 5 bases; unmatched junction nucleotides: 9. In nucleotides, the CDR3 is TGCGCCAGCAGCCAAGGAGGACAGGGAATGGGGGAGACCCAGTACTTC. As protein: CASSQGGQGMGETQYF.

V is TRBV29-1 and J is TRBJ1-2; D gene uncertain. Trimming took 6 bases from V and 3 from J, leaving 8 bases between them. This CDR3 spans 11 amino acids. CDR1 is SQVTM, CDR2 ANQGSEA, per germline. CDR3: CSVDKDYGYTF. The CDR3 DNA reads as TGCAGCGTCGACAAAGACTATGGCTACACCTTC.

The gene calls are TRBV20-1 and TRBJ1-1; D is unresolved. V shed 2 bases and J shed 1 base, with 8 bases lying between them. Germline V lookup: CDR1 DFQATT, CDR2 SNEGSKA (reference sequence). The CDR3 has 13 residues. The CDR3, as DNA: TGCAGTGCTAGACCCACAGCGAACACTGAAGCTTTCTTT. Translating it yields CSARPTANTEAFF.

This clonotype was detected a few times. This sequence may be a read error, since a much larger clone differs from it by one base. The V call is TRBV7-2, the J call TRBJ2-4, with D perhaps matching TRBD1 or TRBD2 (7 bases each). CDR3 size: 13 residues. Germline values: CDR1 SGHTA, CDR2 FQGNSA. V lost 4 bases to trimming and J lost 14 bases, with 18 bases between them. CDR3 bases: TGTGCCAGCAGCTCCTCCAGGGGGGGGATTAAGTACTTC. Translating gives CASSSSRGGIKYF. Combining the CDR3 with reference TRBV7-2 and TRBJ2-4 gives the whole variable domain GAGVSQSPSNKVTEKGKDVELRCDPISGHTALYWYRQSLGQGLEFLIYFQGNSAPDKSGLPSDRFSAERTGGSVSTLTIQRTQQEDSAVYLCASSSSRGGIKYFGAGTRLSVL.

The chain links TRBV7-2 to TRBJ2-7, with D maybe TRBD2 (6 bases). The CDR3 has 15 residues. V lost 2 bases and J lost 2, with 13 bases in between. Germline V gives CDR1 SGHTA, CDR2 FQGNSA. The DNA of the CDR3 is TGTGCCAGCAGCTTATGGAGGGGTTCGGCCTACGAGCAGTACTTC. Protein sequence: CASSLWRGSAYEQYF.

The rearrangement links TRBV12-3 or TRBV12-4 to TRBJ2-2, with a tentative D call TRBD2 (6 bases). V lost 2 bases to trimming and J lost 4 bases, with 11 bases between them. The CDR3 has 15 amino acids. The CDR3 region is CASSLMQGGTGELFF. In DNA, the CDR3 is TGTGCCAGCAGTTTAATGCAGGGAGGCACCGGGGAGCTGTTTTTT.

This clonotype appeared many times. The J gene is TRBJ1-3, the V gene TRBV12-3 or TRBV12-4; 7 bases match TRBD1. V gave up 6 bases and J gave up 4 bases; unmatched junction bases: 6. The CDR3 consists of 14 residues. CDR3 sequence (DNA): TGTGCCAGCAGAAAACAGGGGTCAGGAAACACCATATATTTT. Its protein is CASRKQGSGNTIYF.

This clonotype was counted between two and nine times. This rearrangement joins TRBV9 to TRBJ2-5, with TRBD1 identical over 9 bases. The CDR3 sequence is 17 residues long. V was clipped by 4 bases and J by 5 bases; unmatched bases: 15. Germline V CDR1 and CDR2: SGDLS, YYNGEE. CDR3 sequence reads: CASSPYSGTGLVETQYF. CDR3 nucleotides: TGTGCCAGCAGCCCTTATTCCGGGACAGGGTTAGTGGAGACCCAGTACTTC.

The V call is TRBV7-9, the J call TRBJ1-2; 9 bases are shared with TRBD1. The V segment lost 3 bases and the J segment 4 bases; nucleotides outside the gene matches: 6. The CDR3 loop spans 15 amino acids. CDR1 is SEHNR, CDR2 FQNEAQ, per germline (reference sequence). The CDR3 DNA follows: TGTGCCAGCAGCTTCAGACAGGGGGAGAGCTATGGCTACACCTTC. Translation gives CASSFRQGESYGYTF. Based on the CDR3 plus reference TRBV7-9 and TRBJ1-2, the full variable domain is DTGVSQNPRHKITKRGQNVTFRCDPISEHNRLYWYRQTLGQGPEFLTYFQNEAQLEKSRLLSDRFSAERPKGSFSTLEIQRTEQGDSAMYLCASSFRQGESYGYTFGSGTRLTVV.

This clonotype has a count of ten or more. The rearrangement joins TRBV20-1 to TRBJ1-5; TRBD1 matches at 10 bases. The CDR3 extends over 14 amino acids. With V trimmed by 4 bases and J by 6 bases, 6 bases remained unmatched. Germline loops: CDR1 DFQATT, CDR2 SNEGSKA (reference sequence). CDR3 protein: CSATGQGVSQPQHF. DNA of the CDR3: TGCAGTGCTACAGGACAGGGGGTGAGTCAGCCCCAGCATTTT.

In its sample, this clonotype was seen many times. The chain combines TRBV6-5 with TRBJ1-1; 7 bases agree with TRBD1. Germline V lookup: CDR1 MNHEY, CDR2 SVGAGI. J gave up 8 bases and V 4 bases, and 4 bases lay outside the gene matches. The length of the CDR3 is 12 residues. As DNA, the CDR3 is TGTGCCAGCAGTTTAACAGGGGAAGAAGCTTTCTTT. As protein: CASSLTGEEAFF.

This clonotype was seen ten or more times. The chain recombines TRBV6-5 with TRBJ2-7, with D hard to call. V lost 3 bases to trimming and J lost 8 bases, with 8 bases between them. Germline lookup yields CDR1 MNHEY and CDR2 SVGAGI. The CDR3 has 11 amino acids. In DNA form, the CDR3 reads TGTGCCAGCAGTTATGGAGAAAAGCAGTACTTC. This codes for CASSYGEKQYF.

This clonotype was recorded many times. V is TRBV7-8 and J is TRBJ2-2; perhaps TRBD2 as D (6 bases). This CDR3 is 16 amino acids long. Germline V gene data show CDR1 as SGHVS and CDR2 as FQNEAQ. Trimming removed 1 base from V and 4 bases from J, with 13 bases in between. In nucleotides, the CDR3 is TGTGCCAGCAGCTTAGGATTTATGCGGGGCACCGGGGAGCTGTTTTTT. Translating gives CASSLGFMRGTGELFF.

The chain carries TRBV6-1 and TRBJ1-5; TRBD1 is a possible D gene (5 bases). CDR1 is MNHNS, CDR2 SASEGT, per germline. V was shortened by 4 bases and J by 7 bases, with 14 bases between the two germline ends. The CDR3 totals 14 residues. As DNA, the CDR3 is TGTGCCAGCAGTGGAGATCCAGGGTCACAGCCCCAGCATTTT. This sequence encodes CASSGDPGSQPQHF.

The rearrangement uses TRBV12-3 or TRBV12-4 and TRBJ1-5; the D gene is possibly TRBD1 (6 bases). The CDR3 consists of 16 residues. Trimming removed 2 bases from V and 1 base from J, with 12 bases in between. The CDR3 DNA reads TGTGCCAGCAGTTTATCAGGGGTTAAGAGCAATCAGCCCCAGCATTTT. This gives the protein CASSLSGVKSNQPQHF.

The V call is TRBV6-2 or TRBV6-3, the J call TRBJ2-2, with TRBD1 as a possible D gene (5 bases). The CDR3 totals 18 residues. Germline V gene sequence: CDR1 MNHEY, CDR2 SVGEGT. Trimming shortened V by 0 bases and J by 5 bases, and 19 bases separated the two germline ends. CDR3 residues: CASSYSIRALRATGELFF. CDR3 coding DNA: TGTGCCAGCAGTTACTCGATCAGGGCCCTCAGGGCGACCGGGGAGCTGTTTTTT.

The table lists this clonotype with many counts. The gene calls are TRBV12-3 or TRBV12-4 and TRBJ2-6; tentative D call: TRBD2 (5 bases). CDR3 length: 18 amino acids. V was pared by 7 bases and J by 0 bases, with 19 bases between. In nucleotides, the CDR3 is TGTGCCAGCAAACTGAGAGGGCTACCTATCTCTGGGGCCAACGTCCTGACTTTC. It specifies CASKLRGLPISGANVLTF.